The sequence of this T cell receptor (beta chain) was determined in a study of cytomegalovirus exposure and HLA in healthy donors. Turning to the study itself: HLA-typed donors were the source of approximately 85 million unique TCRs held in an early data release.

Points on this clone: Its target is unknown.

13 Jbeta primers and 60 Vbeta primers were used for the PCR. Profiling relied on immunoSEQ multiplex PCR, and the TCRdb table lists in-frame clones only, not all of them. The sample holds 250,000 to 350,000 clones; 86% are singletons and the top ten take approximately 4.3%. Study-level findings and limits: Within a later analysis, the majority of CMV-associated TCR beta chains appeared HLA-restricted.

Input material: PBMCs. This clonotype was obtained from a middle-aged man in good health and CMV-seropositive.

CDR3: CASRMGGSRYGYTF. CDR3 sequence (DNA): TGTGCCAGCAGAATGGGGGGGTCTCGCTATGGCTACACCTTC. J is TRBJ1-2 and V is TRBV27; TRBD1 might be the D (5 bases). The CDR3 is made up of 14 amino acids. The ends were cut back, 6 bases at V and 4 bases at J, with 15 bases in the middle. Germline CDR1 and CDR2: MNHEY and SMNVEV (reference sequence).